Each of the 20 T cell receptor beta chains below was sequenced from the same sample in a study of OX40 agonist ivuxolimab in advanced cancers. Libraries were built with the immunoSEQ multiplex PCR assay. TCRdb limited this immuneACCESS table to in-frame rearrangements with V and J called. A share of clones is missing; checked studies link under half to unresolved V genes, and the rest is unexplained. In all, the sample holds 65,000 to 80,000 clones, and roughly 90% of those were seen once. Around 0.4% of the sample comes from the top ten. This sample comprised CD4+ or CD8+ T cells sorted from blood, obtained in a trial of the OX40 agonist ivuxolimab. The origin of the receptors is an adult with an advanced solid tumor such as melanoma, head and neck, liver or kidney cancer.

This clone was counted once. V and J are TRBV5-4 and TRBJ2-5; D gene ambiguous. CDR1 is SGHNT and CDR2 is YYREEE in the germline V gene (reference sequence). The CDR3 spans 15 residues. V lost 0 bases and J lost 2, with 11 bases in between. The DNA of the CDR3 is TGTGCCAGCAGCTTGGCTTTTGCATCACAAGAGACCCAGTACTTC. Translating gives CASSLAFASQETQYF.

The J gene is TRBJ2-7, the V gene TRBV6-5; possibly TRBD2 for D (6 bases). The CDR3 consists of 13 residues. V was trimmed by 6 bases and J by 6 bases, leaving 15 bases between them. CDR1 MNHEY and CDR2 SVGAGI come from the germline V gene. Written as DNA, the CDR3 is TGTGCCAGCAGGTCCCCCGGGACTGCCGAGCAGTACTTC. It encodes CASRSPGTAEQYF.

This chain connects TRBV28 to TRBJ2-7; TRBD1 is a possible D gene (6 bases). Trimming took 1 base from V and 2 from J, leaving 12 bases between them. The CDR3 runs 15 residues. Germline V CDR1 and CDR2: MDHEN, SYDVKM. The CDR3 coding sequence is TGTGCCAGCAGTTTATCCGCAGGGGACACCTACGAGCAGTACTTC. It specifies CASSLSAGDTYEQYF.

The rearrangement uses TRBV28 and TRBJ2-7; D is unclear. Germline CDR1 MDHEN, CDR2 SYDVKM. The CDR3 is 12 amino acids. Trimming pared 3 bases from V and 4 bases from J, leaving 7 bases between. CDR3 coding DNA: TGTGCCAGCAGTTTGGGGTGGTACGAGCAGTACTTC. Protein product: CASSLGWYEQYF.

The V call is TRBV18, the J call TRBJ1-2; 9 bases align to TRBD1. Germline trimming cut 4 bases from V and 6 bases from J; bases unmatched to any gene: 9. This CDR3 has 15 amino acids. Germline V gene lookup returns CDR1 KGHSH and CDR2 LQKENI. In nucleotides, the CDR3 is TGTGCCAGCTCACTAACTACAGGGGGCCTGGATGGCTACACCTTC. Its translation: CASSLTTGGLDGYTF.

The J gene is TRBJ2-5, the V gene TRBV18, with a tentative D call TRBD1 (6 bases). This CDR3 comprises 14 residues. CDR1 is KGHSH, CDR2 LQKENI, per germline. The V end lost 3 bases, the J end lost 2 bases, and 10 bases lay between the germline ends. The CDR3 sequence is CASSPRGNQETQYF. The CDR3 nucleotides read TGTGCCAGCTCACCGAGGGGGAATCAAGAGACCCAGTACTTC.

Written as DNA, the CDR3 is TGTGCCAGTAGGTCGGGGCCCAAAGAGACCCAGTACTTC. This sequence encodes CASRSGPKETQYF. The chain employs TRBV19 and TRBJ2-5; D is perhaps TRBD1 or TRBD2 (5 bases each). The CDR3 runs to 13 residues. V was shortened by 6 bases and J by 3 bases, with 11 bases between the two germline ends. Germline CDR1 LNHDA, CDR2 SQIVND (reference sequence).

This clone was observed a single time. V and J are TRBV6-5 and TRBJ2-7; 8 bases line up with TRBD1. With 6 bases clipped from V and 2 bases from J, the junction kept 6 bases outside the gene matches. The length of the CDR3 is 14 residues. Germline V lookup: CDR1 MNHEY, CDR2 SVGAGI. The CDR3 protein is CASSQGQGTYEQYF. CDR3 coding DNA: TGTGCCAGCAGCCAAGGACAGGGAACCTACGAGCAGTACTTC.

The chain employs TRBV19 and TRBJ2-3; D may be TRBD2 (6 bases). Trimming removed 6 bases from V and 4 bases from J, with 17 bases in between. The CDR3 covers 15 residues. Germline V gene lookup returns CDR1 LNHDA and CDR2 SQIVND (reference sequence). The CDR3 spells CASSEQWGLADTQYF. Written as DNA, the CDR3 is TGTGCCAGTAGCGAACAGTGGGGACTCGCAGATACGCAGTATTTT.

CDR3 coding DNA: TGTGCCAGTACACTAGCGGGAGGACTCACAGATACGCAGTATTTT. Translation gives CASTLAGGLTDTQYF. The V call is TRBV19, the J call TRBJ2-3, with 12 positions matching TRBD2. The germline V gene encodes CDR1 LNHDA and CDR2 SQIVND (reference sequence). V lost 7 bases, J lost 2 bases, and 4 bases stayed unmatched. This CDR3 contains 15 residues.

In its sample, this clone was seen a few times. This rearrangement joins TRBV7-9 to TRBJ2-4, with D uncertain. This CDR3 region has 13 residues. Germline values: CDR1 SEHNR, CDR2 FQNEAQ (reference sequence). Trimming pared 6 bases from V and 3 bases from J, leaving 9 bases between. The CDR3 sequence is CASRELGKNIQYF. DNA of the CDR3: TGTGCCAGCAGGGAATTGGGCAAAAACATTCAGTACTTC.

V usage is TRBV2 and J usage is TRBJ2-7, with TRBD1 identical over 10 bases. The length of the CDR3 is 15 residues. Germline V gene sequence: CDR1 SNHLY, CDR2 FYNNEI. V dropped 6 bases and J dropped 2; count of bases not matched to a gene: 7. The CDR3 bases are TGTGCCAGCAGCATAGGGACAGGGGAGACCTACGAGCAGTACTTC. Residues: CASSIGTGETYEQYF. Using reference TRBV2 and TRBJ2-7 for the parts outside the CDR3, the full variable domain is EPEVTQTPSHQVTQMGQEVILRCVPISNHLYFYWYRQILGQKVEFLVSFYNNEISEKSEIFDDQFSVERPDGSNFTLKIRSTKLEDSAMYFCASSIGTGETYEQYFGPGTRLTVT.

This rearrangement joins TRBV9 to TRBJ2-3; D possibly corresponds to TRBD2 (8 bases). This CDR3 is built from 19 residues. The V gene's germline CDR1 is SGDLS and CDR2 YYNGEE. Deletions cut 3 bases from V and 7 bases from J, with 30 bases between. The CDR3 coding sequence is TGTGCCAGCAGCGCCAGGGGGGTTGGTATGAGCGGGAGCTCGAATACGCAGTATTTT. This translates into CASSARGVGMSGSSNTQYF.

CDR3: CASSPRQGDGYTF. The DNA for the CDR3 is TGTGCCAGCAGTCCCCGACAGGGGGATGGCTACACCTTC. This rearrangement joins TRBV6-9 to TRBJ1-2; 9 positions agree with TRBD1. The V segment lost 5 bases and the J segment 6 bases; nucleotides outside the gene matches: 4. The V gene's germline CDR1 is MNHGY and CDR2 SVAAGI. The CDR3 contains 13 residues.

This sequence joins TRBV6-5 and TRBJ1-4; maybe TRBD1 (5 bases). Germline V lookup: CDR1 MNHEY, CDR2 SVGAGI. The CDR3 sequence is 14 residues long. Trimming took off 6 bases at V and 8 bases at J, with 16 bases between the two ends. This CDR3 is CASRDPGLEEKLFF. CDR3 bases: TGTGCCAGCAGGGATCCGGGACTTGAGGAAAAACTGTTTTTT.

This chain uses TRBV6-5 with TRBJ1-2; possible D gene TRBD1, 5 bases. Germline assignment: CDR1 MNHEY and CDR2 SVGAGI. V lost 7 bases, J lost 6 bases, and 21 bases lay in between. The CDR3 has 15 amino acids. CDR3 in DNA: TGTGCCAGCATCCAATCAGGGTTTCCGTCCGATGGCTACACCTTC. As protein: CASIQSGFPSDGYTF.

The table lists this clone with a count of one. This sequence joins TRBV19 and TRBJ1-3, with a weak D call TRBD1 (5 bases). Germline assignment: CDR1 LNHDA and CDR2 SQIVND (reference sequence). V lost 1 base, J lost 4 bases, and 8 bases lay in between. This CDR3 has 14 amino acids. CDR3 sequence reads: CASSIVTGGNTIYF. For the CDR3, the DNA is TGTGCCAGTAGTATAGTTACAGGAGGAAACACCATATATTTT.

V and J are TRBV5-1 and TRBJ2-1; 8 bases match TRBD1. V shed 4 bases, J shed 5 bases, and the junction held 5 bases outside the gene matches. The CDR3 spans 14 residues. Germline-derived CDR1 and CDR2 are SGHRS and YFSETQ. The CDR3 DNA follows: TGCGCCAGCAGCGCGGGACAGGAAGACAATGAGCAGTTCTTC. It translates to CASSAGQEDNEQFF.

This clone was recorded a few times. This chain joins TRBV5-4 and TRBJ2-2, with D uncertain. CDR1 and CDR2 (germline): SGHNT, YYREEE (reference sequence). This CDR3 contains 15 residues. V dropped 3 bases and J dropped 5 bases, with 14 bases sitting between them. In DNA form, the CDR3 reads TGTGCCAGCAGCTATGGCAGATCACAAACCGGGGAGCTGTTTTTT. Amino acids: CASSYGRSQTGELFF.

For the CDR3, the DNA is TGCGCCAGCAGCCTAGAGCTGGACTTCAACACCGGGGAGCTGTTTTTT. It encodes CASSLELDFNTGELFF. The chain links TRBV4-1 to TRBJ2-2; a weak D match, TRBD2 (5 bases). Trimming stripped 4 bases from V and 2 bases from J, with 14 bases between. CDR1 MGHRA and CDR2 YSYEKL come from the germline V gene. The CDR3 covers 16 residues.